This entry features one T cell receptor (beta chain) sequence. The target antigen is unknown. The data were obtained in a study of cytotoxic CD8 clonotypes in ibrutinib-treated CLL. Study-level results: Higher circulating CD8+ T-cell counts strongly accompanied higher baseline clonality, above age-matched healthy donors.

The CDR3 is made up of 12 amino acids. CDR1 and CDR2 from the germline V gene are SNHLY and FYNNEI. Trimming cost V 10 bases and J 4 bases; bases outside gene matches: 3. Repertoires were generated with immunoSEQ multiplex PCR, while TCRdb's copy carries only in-frame clones and drops some. The table has under 300,000 clones, about three quarters seen once. The material was PBMCs, obtained after 24 months of ibrutinib treatment. The chain has TRBV2 and TRBJ2-7, with 11 bases identical to TRBD1. This TCR derives from a human donor with chronic lymphocytic leukemia. Written as DNA, the CDR3 is TGTGCCACAGGACAGGGGGCGTACGAGCAGTACTTC. Translation: CATGQGAYEQYF.